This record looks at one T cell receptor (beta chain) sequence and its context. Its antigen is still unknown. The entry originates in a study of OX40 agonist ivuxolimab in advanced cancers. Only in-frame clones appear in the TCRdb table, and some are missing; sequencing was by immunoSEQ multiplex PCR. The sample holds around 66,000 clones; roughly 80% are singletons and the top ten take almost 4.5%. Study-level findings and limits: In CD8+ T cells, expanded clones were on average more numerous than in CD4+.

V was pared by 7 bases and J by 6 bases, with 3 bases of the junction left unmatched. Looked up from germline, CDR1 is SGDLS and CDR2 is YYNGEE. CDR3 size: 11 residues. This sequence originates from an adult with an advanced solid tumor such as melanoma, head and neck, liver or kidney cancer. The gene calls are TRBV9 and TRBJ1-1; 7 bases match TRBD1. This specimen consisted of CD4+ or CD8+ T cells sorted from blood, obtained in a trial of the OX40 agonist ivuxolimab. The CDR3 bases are TGTGCCAGCGGGGGGACAGCTGAAGCTTTCTTT. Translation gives CASGGTAEAFF.